This record looks at one TCR beta chain sequence and its context. Its specificity is not known. This record belongs to a study of long-term antiretroviral therapy in people with HIV. Study context: Specimens dating back about a decade before the 2015 immediate-ART recommendation are the oldest included.

V was clipped by 3 bases and J by 3 bases, with 9 bases between them. CDR1 and CDR2 from the germline V gene are SGDLS and YYNGEE. This CDR3 is 14 amino acids long. The assay, immunoSEQ v3.0, was run at survey level. Using immunoSEQ multiplex PCR, the repertoire was profiled, and TCRdb retains in-frame clones only, with some absent. The sample has about 20,000 clones, around three quarters seen once; the top ten hold around 10%. Study-wide findings and caveats: ART adherence was not documented, and neither viral resistance nor therapy changes had any data. Controls showed broader CDR3 length ranges than did the HIV repertoires. Dating from the mid-2000s to the late 2010s, the blood was possibly obtained under older ART regimens.

The chain employs TRBV9 and TRBJ1-4, with D possibly matching TRBD1 (6 bases). The sample consisted of unsorted PBMCs, taken 0.2 years after starting antiretroviral therapy. The source is a woman aged 40 to 50 with HIV. The DNA of the CDR3 is TGTGCCAGCAGCGGACAGGACTCTAATGAAAAACTGTTTTTT. Translating gives CASSGQDSNEKLFF. The whole variable domain, remainder taken from reference TRBV9 and TRBJ1-4, is DSGVTQTPKHLITATGQRVTLRCSPRSGDLSVYWYQQSLDQGLQFLIQYYNGEERAKGNILERFSAQQFPDLHSELNLSSLELGDSALYFCASSGQDSNEKLFFGSGTQLSVL.